Listed below are T cell receptor beta chains from one sample, sequenced in a study of graft-versus-host responses after intestinal transplantation. Antigens of these TCRs are unknown. Some clones are missing from TCRdb's copy, which holds only in-frame ones; the method was immunoSEQ multiplex PCR. This sample carries 90,000 to 95,000 clones, around 90% of them seen once, and the ten largest clones take around 0.5%. The material sequenced was unstimulated CD8+ T cells sorted from spleen or lymph node cells, taken before intestinal transplant. Receptors were obtained from a human donor who received an intestinal transplant. CDR3s include the opening cysteine and the closing phenylalanine or tryptophan. D genes are given only for firm matches. Clone size is shown for a subset of rows, as once, few, many or a class of expanded clone.

TRBV4-1	TRBJ1-2	NA	NA	CASSTRAGGGGYTF	TGCGCCAGCAGTACTAGGGCGGGGGGTGGCGGCTACACCTTC
TRBV21-1	TRBJ1-3	NA	NA	CASSCGGKGGNTIYF	TGTGCCAGCAGCTGTGGCGGGAAAGGGGGAAACACCATATATTTT
TRBV6-5	TRBJ2-3	NA	TRBD2	CASSYHASGGEEYF	TGTGCCAGCAGTTATCACGCTAGCGGGGGGGAGGAGTATTTT
TRBV29-1	TRBJ2-5	NA	TRBD1	CSGVGQGAGETQYF	TGCAGCGGGGTGGGACAGGGGGCCGGGGAGACCCAGTACTTC
TRBV28	TRBJ2-7	NA	TRBD2	CASSLLAGLYEQYF	TGTGCCAGCAGCCTACTAGCGGGACTGTACGAGCAGTACTTC
TRBV30	TRBJ1-1	NA	TRBD1	CAWSVQGEVFTEAFF	TGTGCCTGGAGTGTACAGGGGGAAGTTTTCACTGAAGCTTTCTTT
TRBV9	TRBJ1-1	NA	NA	CASSPYRNTEAFF	TGTGCCAGCAGCCCTTACAGGAACACTGAAGCTTTCTTT
TRBV30	TRBJ2-2	NA	TRBD1	CAWSVTGVNTGELFF	TGTGCCTGGAGTGTAACAGGGGTGAACACCGGGGAGCTGTTTTTT
TRBV4-3	TRBJ2-7	NA	NA	CASSQEGLTRQYF	TGCGCCAGCAGCCAAGAGGGACTGACCAGACAGTACTTC
TRBV28	TRBJ2-7	NA	TRBD2	CASSPRPSGPYEQYF	TGTGCCAGCAGTCCTCGGCCTAGCGGGCCCTACGAGCAGTACTTC
TRBV7-9	TRBJ2-1	NA	NA	CASSPRPGRISYNEQFF	TGTGCCAGCAGCCCACGGCCCGGGAGAATCTCCTACAATGAGCAGTTCTTC
TRBV7-9	TRBJ2-5	NA	TRBD2	CASSLGGGAWTQYF	TGTGCCAGCAGCTTAGGCGGGGGGGCCTGGACCCAGTACTTC
TRBV7-2	TRBJ2-7	NA	NA	CASSLAAYEQYF	TGTGCCAGCAGCTTAGCCGCCTACGAGCAGTACTTC
TRBV29-1	TRBJ1-1	once	TRBD1	CSVEDLTGENTEAFF	TGCAGCGTTGAAGATCTTACAGGGGAGAACACTGAAGCTTTCTTT
TRBV5-1	TRBJ2-7	NA	NA	CASSGTDGPHGGYEQYF	TGCGCCAGCAGCGGGACCGATGGGCCCCACGGGGGCTACGAGCAGTACTTC
TRBV2	TRBJ2-7	NA	TRBD1	CASSEPGQPKNYEQYF	TGTGCCAGCAGTGAACCGGGACAGCCGAAGAACTACGAGCAGTACTTC
TRBV9	TRBJ2-7	NA	TRBD2	CASSAGGGGVYEQYF	TGTGCCAGCAGCGCCGGGGGGGGAGGGGTCTACGAGCAGTACTTC
TRBV7-9	TRBJ1-2	few	NA	CASSLSDTGNYGYTF	TGTGCCAGCAGCTTATCGGACACAGGGAACTATGGCTACACCTTC
TRBV4-3	TRBJ2-7	NA	NA	CASSQERRAIYEQYF	TGCGCCAGCAGCCAAGAAAGGAGAGCCATCTACGAGCAGTACTTC
TRBV5-6	TRBJ1-2	NA	TRBD1	CASSPGQGFVYGYTF	TGTGCCAGCAGCCCTGGACAGGGATTCGTCTATGGCTACACCTTC
TRBV4-1	TRBJ2-7	NA	TRBD1	CASSQEGTGGLSYEQYF	TGCGCCAGCAGCCAAGAAGGGACAGGGGGCCTCTCCTACGAGCAGTACTTC
TRBV5-1	TRBJ2-3	NA	NA	CASSWGTIRGRDTDTQYF	TGCGCCAGCAGCTGGGGGACTATCAGGGGGCGAGACACAGATACGCAGTATTTT